This is a list of T cell receptor beta chains from one sample in a study of blood T cell repertoires in COVID-19. Clones were sequenced by immunoSEQ multiplex PCR, and TCRdb holds only the in-frame ones, with some missing. The table includes about 240,000 clones, around 86% detected once. The specimen sequenced was peripheral blood. The receptor source for this set is a man under 40 who had recovered from COVID-19. Each CDR3 is given with its conserved first and last residue. Fields, in order: D gene, clone size, V gene, J gene, CDR3 protein, CDR3 DNA. A D gene is named only where the DNA matches it firmly. Expanded clones are given a class, and other clones once, few, many or no size at all.

>TRBD1|.|TRBV5-1|TRBJ1-1
CASSLDRGNTEAFF
TGCGCCAGCAGCTTGGACAGGGGGAATACTGAAGCTTTCTTT
>TRBD2|.|TRBV19|TRBJ2-2
CASSVAGGRTGELFF
TGTGCCAGTAGTGTAGCGGGGGGCCGCACCGGGGAGCTGTTTTTT
>.|.|TRBV10-3|TRBJ1-4
CAISEGFGEKLFF
TGTGCCATCAGTGAGGGGTTCGGGGAAAAACTGTTTTTT
>TRBD1|.|TRBV10-3|TRBJ1-1
CAISWTGSTEAFF
TGTGCCATCAGCTGGACAGGGAGCACTGAAGCTTTCTTT
>.|.|TRBV7-3|TRBJ1-1
CASSTSVNTEAFF
TGTGCCAGCAGCACGTCAGTGAACACTGAAGCTTTCTTT
>TRBD2|.|TRBV3-1/TRBV3-2|TRBJ2-2
CASRSLAGGPAGELFF
TGTGCCAGCAGAAGTCTAGCGGGGGGGCCTGCCGGGGAGCTGTTTTTT
>TRBD2|many|TRBV6-4|TRBJ2-3
CASSDGTSGADTQYF
TGTGCCAGCAGTGACGGGACTAGCGGGGCAGATACGCAGTATTTT
>.|.|TRBV5-8|TRBJ1-1
CASSLDLRENTEAFF
TGTGCCAGCAGCTTGGACCTCCGGGAGAACACTGAAGCTTTCTTT
>TRBD1|.|TRBV28|TRBJ1-2
CASSSGQVEYGYTF
TGTGCCAGCAGTTCGGGACAGGTGGAGTATGGCTACACCTTC
>.|.|TRBV28|TRBJ2-7
CASFGPSYEQYF
TGTGCCAGCTTTGGGCCCTCCTACGAGCAGTACTTC
>.|.|TRBV6-5|TRBJ1-1
CASSSSGGSFGKAFF
TGTGCCAGCAGTTCTTCCGGTGGGAGTTTTGGTAAAGCTTTCTTT
>TRBD1|.|TRBV19|TRBJ2-7
CASSTRDRTVYEQYF
TGTGCCAGTAGCACACGGGACAGGACGGTCTACGAGCAGTACTTC
>TRBD1|.|TRBV23-1|TRBJ2-6
CASSPRTGILSGANVLTF
TGCGCCAGCAGTCCGCGGACAGGGATCCTCTCTGGGGCCAACGTCCTGACTTTC
>.|.|TRBV11-2|TRBJ1-2
CASSLTGWYGYTF
TGTGCCAGCAGCTTAACAGGGTGGTATGGCTACACCTTC
>.|.|TRBV5-5|TRBJ1-4
CASSTEQFNEKLFF
TGTGCCAGCAGCACGGAACAGTTTAATGAAAAACTGTTTTTT
>.|once|TRBV4-1|TRBJ2-7
CASSQVLAPTYEQYF
TGCGCCAGCAGCCAAGTTCTAGCTCCAACCTACGAGCAGTACTTC
>.|.|TRBV24-1|TRBJ2-3
CATSVPGRGTDTQYF
TGTGCCACCAGTGTTCCCGGCCGGGGCACAGATACGCAGTATTTT
>TRBD1|.|TRBV2|TRBJ1-6
CASSEYRGGSPLHF
TGTGCCAGCAGTGAGTACAGGGGCGGATCACCCCTCCACTTT
>.|.|TRBV7-9|TRBJ2-3
CASRSAGTDTQYF
TGTGCCAGCAGGTCGGCGGGCACAGATACGCAGTATTTT
>.|.|TRBV4-1|TRBJ1-1
CASSLVDGIVGAFF
TGCGCCAGCAGCCTCGTGGACGGGATCGTGGGGGCTTTCTTT
>TRBD1|.|TRBV6-6|TRBJ1-5
CASANLGQGVQPQHF
TGTGCCAGCGCCAACTTAGGACAGGGGGTTCAGCCCCAGCATTTT
>TRBD1|once|TRBV6-5|TRBJ1-2
CASSYSGTGAFGYTF
TGTGCCAGCAGTTACTCCGGGACAGGGGCGTTTGGCTACACCTTC
>TRBD1|.|TRBV7-3|TRBJ2-3
CASSQGAQDTQYF
TGTGCCAGCAGCCAGGGGGCCCAAGATACGCAGTATTTT
>TRBD1|.|TRBV7-2|TRBJ1-4
CASSGRTGGRGKLFF
TGTGCCAGCAGCGGGCGGACAGGGGGTAGGGGTAAACTGTTTTTT
>.|.|TRBV10-1|TRBJ2-5
CASSLSAGARETQYF
TGCGCCAGCTCCCTGTCGGCGGGGGCGCGGGAGACCCAGTACTTC
>.|.|TRBV23-1|TRBJ2-7
CASSQSSEYEQYF
TGCGCCAGCAGTCAATCGTCCGAGTACGAGCAGTACTTC
>.|.|TRBV5-5|TRBJ2-3
CASSSYRASTDTQYF
TGTGCCAGCAGCTCCTACAGGGCCTCCACAGATACGCAGTATTTT
>.|.|TRBV25-1|TRBJ1-6
CASSPHVLLAPLHF
TGTGCCAGCAGTCCCCACGTTCTCCTCGCGCCCCTCCACTTT
>.|.|TRBV9|TRBJ2-3
CASSPRVGGVTDTQYF
TGTGCCAGCAGCCCCAGGGTAGGGGGGGTCACAGATACGCAGTATTTT
>.|.|TRBV3-1/TRBV3-2|TRBJ1-1
CASSQGQSRAFF
TGTGCCAGCAGTCAAGGGCAATCCAGGGCTTTCTTT
>TRBD1|.|TRBV6-1|TRBJ1-5
CASSEQGTGNQPQHF
TGTGCCAGCAGTGAACAGGGGACAGGGAATCAGCCCCAGCATTTT
>TRBD2|.|TRBV25-1|TRBJ2-3
CATLAGGPHTQYF
TGTGCCACGCTAGCGGGGGGGCCGCATACGCAGTATTTT
>.|.|TRBV5-5|TRBJ2-7
CASSSPGAGYEQYF
TGTGCCAGCAGCAGCCCTGGGGCAGGCTACGAGCAGTACTTC
>.|.|TRBV28|TRBJ1-5
CASSRTQINQPQHF
TGTGCCAGCAGTAGAACGCAGATTAATCAGCCCCAGCATTTT
>.|.|TRBV18|TRBJ2-5
CASSPEDGETQYF
TGTGCCAGCTCACCGGAGGATGGAGAGACCCAGTACTTC
>.|once|TRBV10-3|TRBJ1-2
CAISDGGNYGYTF
TGTGCCATCAGTGACGGAGGTAACTATGGCTACACCTTC
>TRBD1|.|TRBV7-7|TRBJ2-3
CASSPGQGGTDTQYF
TGTGCCAGCAGCCCGGGACAGGGAGGCACAGATACGCAGTATTTT
>.|.|TRBV7-3|TRBJ2-7
CAIQYEQYF
TGTGCCATCCAATACGAGCAGTACTTC
>.|.|TRBV5-1|TRBJ1-1
CASSFTQTANTEAFF
TGCGCCAGCAGCTTCACACAGACCGCGAACACTGAAGCTTTCTTT
>.|.|TRBV12-3/TRBV12-4|TRBJ2-5
CASSFDYQETQYF
TGTGCCAGCAGTTTTGACTACCAAGAGACCCAGTACTTC
>TRBD1|.|TRBV3-1/TRBV3-2|TRBJ2-7
CASSQAGQGSEQYF
TGTGCCAGCAGCCAAGCGGGACAGGGCAGCGAGCAGTACTTC